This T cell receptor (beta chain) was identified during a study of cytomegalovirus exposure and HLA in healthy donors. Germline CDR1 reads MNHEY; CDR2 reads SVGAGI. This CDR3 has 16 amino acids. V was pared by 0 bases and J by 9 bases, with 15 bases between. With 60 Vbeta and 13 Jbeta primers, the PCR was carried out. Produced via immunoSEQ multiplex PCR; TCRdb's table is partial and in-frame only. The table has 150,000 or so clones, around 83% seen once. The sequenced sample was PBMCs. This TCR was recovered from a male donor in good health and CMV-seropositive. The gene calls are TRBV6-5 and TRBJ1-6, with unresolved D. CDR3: CASSYSIGGYGSPLHF. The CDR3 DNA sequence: TGTGCCAGCAGTTACTCAATAGGAGGGTATGGTTCACCCCTCCACTTT.